These T cell receptor beta chains were read from a single sample in a study of T cell changes during pregnancy in multiple sclerosis. Generated by immunoSEQ multiplex PCR, the TCRdb table keeps only in-frame clones and is missing some. The table includes tens of thousands of clones, nearly 95% detected once. The specimen was CD4+ T cells from peripheral blood mononuclear cells, collected after pregnancy. The receptors were gathered from a female donor with multiple sclerosis, enrolled in a pregnancy study. CDR3s include the opening cysteine and the closing phenylalanine or tryptophan.

V gene,J gene,CDR3 protein
TRBV28,TRBJ2-2,CASKLAGVGGELFF
TRBV6-6,TRBJ1-5,CASSYGHLSNQPQHF
TRBV7-3,TRBJ2-7,CASSPSGLSAEQYF
TRBV7-2,TRBJ2-7,CASSLWVGTSGRADEQYF
TRBV7-8,TRBJ2-5,CASSQVTSGRAKETQYF
TRBV4-1,TRBJ2-1,CASSQVGLGGRFF
TRBV5-6,TRBJ2-5,CASNRRGVPETQYF
TRBV7-2,TRBJ2-1,CASSFEQGAPYNEQFF
TRBV5-1,TRBJ2-1,CASSPLNLLAGGNEQFF
TRBV7-8,TRBJ2-3,CASSLGLHRGADTQYF
TRBV28,TRBJ1-2,CASSPDRVGGYTF
TRBV19,TRBJ1-3,CASTLEGTGTSGNTIYF
TRBV15,TRBJ2-2,CATSRDLGTGVTTGELFF
TRBV6-1,TRBJ2-1,CASSERLAGEQFF
TRBV2,TRBJ1-3,CASVTRAGNTIYF
TRBV11-2,TRBJ2-7,CASTPRTAAYEQYF
TRBV5-1,TRBJ2-6,CASSLEPRGSGANVLTF
TRBV19,TRBJ1-5,CASAGQGRDQPQHF
TRBV19,TRBJ1-4,CASSIVLGTTNEKLFF
TRBV11-2,TRBJ2-3,CASSIRDYTSTDTQYF
TRBV30,TRBJ1-6,CAWTSSYNSPLHF
TRBV28,TRBJ2-7,CASLAPFDEQYF
TRBV28,TRBJ2-1,CASSLPGTSGSRAEQFF
TRBV4-3,TRBJ2-6,CASSQASGANVLTF
TRBV5-1,TRBJ2-7,CASSFSFRDNREEQYF
TRBV7-9,TRBJ1-1,CASSLFGGGGNTEAFF
TRBV19,TRBJ2-1,CASSSLNPIAGGSYNEQFF
TRBV30,TRBJ2-2,CAWTGRDTGELFF
TRBV28,TRBJ2-7,CASINSYEQYF
TRBV25-1,TRBJ1-1,CASSELLGSEAFF
TRBV6-5,TRBJ2-1,CASSYSPAGGGNEQFF
TRBV5-1,TRBJ1-2,CASSLAGTGNYGYTF
TRBV29-1,TRBJ2-1,CSVSTSVGNEQFF
TRBV4-2,TRBJ2-7,CASSQVGGTFYEQYF
TRBV23-1,TRBJ2-3,CASSQSCQANSTDTQYF